These 23 T cell receptor beta chains share one sample of origin, sequenced in a study of graft-versus-host responses after intestinal transplantation. What these receptors recognize is not known. Data came from immunoSEQ multiplex PCR; TCRdb stores just in-frame clones and leaves some out. The data hold 90,000 to 130,000 clones, with just under 95% observed a single time. The starting material was unstimulated CD8+ T cells sorted from spleen or lymph node cells, obtained before intestinal transplant. Source of these receptors: a human donor who received an intestinal transplant.

The genes are TRBV6-1 and TRBJ2-1, with TRBD2 matching 9 bases. The germline gives CDR1 MNHNS, CDR2 SASEGT. The V gene end was trimmed by 6 bases and the J gene end by 3 bases; junction bases not matched to a gene: 6. CDR3 length: 15 residues. The CDR3 here is CASRRTSAYYNEQFF. The CDR3 region has the DNA TGTGCCAGCAGACGGACTAGCGCATACTACAATGAGCAGTTCTTC.

This clone appeared a single time. V usage is TRBV7-8 and J usage is TRBJ2-3; D not certain. V lost 1 base to trimming and J lost 4 bases, with 9 bases between them. Per the germline V gene, CDR1 is SGHVS and CDR2 is FQNEAQ. CDR3 length equals 14 residues. CDR3 DNA: TGTGCCAGCAGCTTAGAAAATAGCCCAGATACGCAGTATTTT. Encoded protein: CASSLENSPDTQYF.

This clone was counted once. The chain carries TRBV28 and TRBJ1-5, with 8 bases aligning to TRBD1. V dropped 5 bases and J dropped 4; count of bases not matched to a gene: 7. The CDR3 is made up of 15 amino acids. Germline-derived CDR1 and CDR2 are MDHEN and SYDVKM. The CDR3 bases are TGTGCCAGCAGTCCTCAGGGGGCCCGGAATCAGCCCCAGCATTTT. It yields the protein CASSPQGARNQPQHF.

Only one count was recorded for this clone. The chain is built from TRBV13 and TRBJ2-1; 13 nucleotides match TRBD2. Trimming cost V 4 bases and J 4 bases; bases outside gene matches: 7. Germline CDR1 and CDR2: PRHDT and FYEKMQ (reference sequence). This CDR3 is built from 17 residues. The CDR3 sequence: CASSSGTSGTGYNEQFF. The CDR3 DNA sequence: TGTGCCAGCAGCTCGGGGACTAGCGGGACCGGGTACAATGAGCAGTTCTTC.

V usage is TRBV27 and J usage is TRBJ2-1; 9 bases are a match to TRBD2. The germline V gene encodes CDR1 MNHEY and CDR2 SMNVEV (reference sequence). The V gene end was trimmed by 7 bases and the J gene end by 0 bases; junction bases not matched to a gene: 4. This CDR3 is 15 amino acids long. The CDR3 coding sequence is TGTGCCAGCACTTCGACTAGCGGCTCCTACAATGAGCAGTTCTTC. Translating gives CASTSTSGSYNEQFF.

The genes are TRBV11-2 and TRBJ2-7; D ambiguous. V was pared by 2 bases and J by 2 bases, with 10 bases between. This CDR3 contains 14 residues. In germline, CDR1 is SGHAT, CDR2 FQNNGV. The CDR3 region is CASSLQARTYEQYF. The CDR3 DNA follows: TGTGCCAGCAGCTTACAGGCCAGAACCTACGAGCAGTACTTC.

The V gene is TRBV7-3, the J gene TRBJ2-1; 8 positions agree with TRBD2. The ends lost 5 bases at V and 8 bases at J; junction bases unmatched: 8. The CDR3 is made up of 14 amino acids. Looked up from germline, CDR1 is SGHTA and CDR2 is FQGTGA. As DNA, the CDR3 is TGTGCCAGCAGCCCTCTGGGCGGGAGGCATGAGCAGTTCTTC. It codes for CASSPLGGRHEQFF.

The chain has TRBV11-3 and TRBJ2-1; 9 bases agree with TRBD1. The J segment lost 6 bases and the V segment lost 5 bases, leaving 2 bases of the junction unmatched. In germline, CDR1 is SGHNT, CDR2 YENEEA. The CDR3 is 13 residues long. The CDR3 DNA reads TGTGCCAGCAGCCGGGGACAGGGCAATGAGCAGTTCTTC. This encodes CASSRGQGNEQFF.

The gene calls are TRBV29-1 and TRBJ2-2, with a tentative D call TRBD2 (5 bases). Germline V gene data show CDR1 as SQVTM and CDR2 as ANQGSEA. CDR3 length: 13 amino acids. The germline V and J ends were trimmed by 4 bases and 7 bases, with 13 bases remaining between them. CDR3 loop: CSVALAGNGELFF. Written as DNA, the CDR3 is TGCAGCGTTGCTCTAGCCGGAAACGGGGAGCTGTTTTTT.

This chain uses TRBV30 with TRBJ1-5; maybe TRBD1 (5 bases). This CDR3 contains 13 residues. V shed 1 base and J shed 3 bases, with 7 bases lying between them. Germline values: CDR1 GTSNPN, CDR2 SVGIG (reference sequence). The CDR3: CAWSEGNNQPQHF. Here the CDR3 DNA reads TGTGCCTGGAGTGAGGGGAACAATCAGCCCCAGCATTTT. Variable domain in full (rest from reference TRBV30 and TRBJ1-5): SQTIHQWPATLVQPVGSPLSLECTVEGTSNPNLYWYRQAAGRGLQLLFYSVGIGQISSEVPQNLSASRPQDRQFILSSKKLLLSDSGFYLCAWSEGNNQPQHFGDGTRLSIL.

The V gene is TRBV4-1, the J gene TRBJ2-7; 10 positions agree with TRBD2. J was trimmed by 2 bases and V by 2 bases; bases with no gene match: 3. The germline V gene has CDR1 MGHRA and CDR2 YSYEKL. The CDR3 consists of 15 residues. The CDR3 region is CASSQIAGGTYEQYF. CDR3 sequence (DNA): TGCGCCAGCAGCCAAATAGCGGGAGGTACCTACGAGCAGTACTTC.

The rearrangement joins TRBV11-2 to TRBJ2-7; D possibly corresponds to TRBD1 (5 bases). The CDR3 totals 15 residues. From germline, CDR1 is SGHAT and CDR2 FQNNGV. Trimming removed 5 bases at V and 0 bases at J, with 14 bases between. CDR3 in amino acids: CASSRYEDTSYEQYF. CDR3 nucleotides: TGTGCCAGCAGCAGATATGAGGACACCTCCTACGAGCAGTACTTC.

V gene TRBV9 combines with J gene TRBJ2-7; D remains unclear. The CDR3 contains 14 residues. Germline V gene data show CDR1 as SGDLS and CDR2 as YYNGEE. V lost 1 base and J lost 3, with 11 bases in between. The CDR3 region has the DNA TGTGCCAGCAGCGTAAACATGGACGACTACGAGCAGTACTTC. It translates to CASSVNMDDYEQYF.

The V gene is TRBV4-1, the J gene TRBJ1-5; D is possibly TRBD1 (6 bases). CDR3 length: 16 amino acids. Germline CDR1 and CDR2: MGHRA and YSYEKL. V shed 0 bases and J shed 3 bases, with 12 bases lying between them. Here the CDR3 DNA reads TGCGCCAGCAGCCAAGAGTCAGGGGCGTTCAATCAGCCCCAGCATTTT. Translating gives CASSQESGAFNQPQHF.

This sequence joins TRBV13 and TRBJ2-1; perhaps TRBD2 as D (6 bases). Germline V gene data show CDR1 as PRHDT and CDR2 as FYEKMQ (reference sequence). CDR3 length: 15 residues. Trimming stripped 2 bases from V and 2 bases from J, with 10 bases between. CDR3 protein: CASSLFGSAYNEQFF. The CDR3 bases are TGTGCCAGCAGCTTATTCGGGAGCGCCTACAATGAGCAGTTCTTC.

The V and J genes are TRBV27 and TRBJ1-2; TRBD1 is a possible D gene (5 bases). Germline CDR1 reads MNHEY; CDR2 reads SMNVEV (reference sequence). The CDR3 sequence is 13 residues long. The germline V and J ends were trimmed by 5 bases and 9 bases, with 16 bases remaining between them. The CDR3 DNA reads TGTGCCAGCAGTGCCACCCCGGGACTCAGCTACACCTTC. Translating it yields CASSATPGLSYTF.

V gene TRBV7-3 combines with J gene TRBJ1-1; D gene ambiguous. The CDR3 sequence is 13 residues long. V was trimmed by 5 bases and J by 0 bases, leaving 7 bases between them. The V gene's germline CDR1 is SGHTA and CDR2 FQGTGA. The CDR3 region is CASSRGMNTEAFF. The DNA for the CDR3 is TGTGCCAGCAGCCGAGGGATGAACACTGAAGCTTTCTTT.

The rearrangement links TRBV28 to TRBJ1-2, with D possibly matching TRBD1 (6 bases). The V gene lost 2 bases and the J gene lost 5 bases, with 15 bases spanning the gap. Germline values: CDR1 MDHEN, CDR2 SYDVKM. CDR3 length: 15 residues. The CDR3 sequence is CASSLKAGEEYGYTF. CDR3 nucleotides: TGTGCCAGCAGTTTAAAGGCAGGGGAAGAGTATGGCTACACCTTC.

V gene TRBV5-6 combines with J gene TRBJ1-3; D perhaps matches TRBD1 (5 bases). Germline V gene data show CDR1 as SGHDT and CDR2 as YYEEEE. V lost 4 bases and J 0 bases, leaving 11 bases between the germline ends. The CDR3 spans 15 residues. The CDR3 nucleotides read TGTGCCAGCAGCACCGGGACCCACTCTGGAAACACCATATATTTT. Protein product: CASSTGTHSGNTIYF.

The chain couples TRBV4-1 to TRBJ2-7; 8 positions match TRBD2. Germline CDR1 and CDR2: MGHRA and YSYEKL. V shed 1 base and J 3 bases; nucleotides not matched to a gene: 2. The CDR3 has 14 amino acids. CDR3 sequence (DNA): TGCGCCAGCAGCCAAGGAGCGGGGGACTACGAGCAGTACTTC. As protein: CASSQGAGDYEQYF.

This rearrangement joins TRBV4-1 to TRBJ2-7; TRBD1 matches 9 bases. Per germline, CDR1 MGHRA and CDR2 YSYEKL. Trimming took 0 bases from V and 3 from J; bases not matched to a gene: 9. The CDR3 loop spans 17 amino acids. This CDR3 reads CASSQEYRGRLDYEQYF. As DNA, the CDR3 is TGCGCCAGCAGCCAAGAATACAGGGGGCGCCTGGACTACGAGCAGTACTTC.

The rearrangement links TRBV7-2 to TRBJ2-1; no firm D call. Per germline, CDR1 SGHTA and CDR2 FQGNSA. V was clipped by 5 bases and J by 0 bases, with 14 bases between them. The CDR3 runs to 16 residues. The CDR3 region has the DNA TGTGCCAGCAGCCCCTTGGGTCAGAGCTCCTACAATGAGCAGTTCTTC. It specifies CASSPLGQSSYNEQFF.

The chain links TRBV13 to TRBJ2-5; no clear D. There are 15 residues in the CDR3. CDR1 is PRHDT and CDR2 is FYEKMQ in the germline V gene (reference sequence). The V end was cut by 4 bases, the J end by 1 base, with 13 bases between. CDR3 in amino acids: CASSSRGELQETQYF. CDR3 DNA: TGTGCCAGCAGCTCCAGAGGCGAACTCCAAGAGACCCAGTACTTC. The full variable domain, with the rest looked up from reference TRBV13 and TRBJ2-5, is AAGVIQSPRHLIKEKRETATLKCYPIPRHDTVYWYQQGPGQDPQFLISFYEKMQSDKGSIPDRFSAQQFSDYHSELNMSSLELGDSALYFCASSSRGELQETQYFGPGTRLLVL.